Below are 3 T cell receptor beta chains sequenced from a single sample in a study of blood T cell repertoires in COVID-19 (dated by TCRdb to about 2020). Libraries came from the immunoSEQ multiplex PCR assay. What TCRdb holds here is the immuneACCESS table cut down to in-frame rearrangements. Part of the clones is not present; checked against another copy, under half of the missing clones reflect an unresolved V gene, and the others are unexplained. Counted in this sample were about 70,000 clones; more than 70% of them appeared once. The ten top clones hold over 5% of the sample. What was sequenced was peripheral blood. These receptors came from a woman aged 70-85 years with acute or convalescent COVID-19.

This clone came up once. The rearrangement joins TRBV4-3 to TRBJ2-1, with 11 bases matching TRBD2. V shed 0 bases and J 8 bases; nucleotides not matched to a gene: 6. This CDR3 has 16 residues. Germline CDR1 reads LGHNA; CDR2 reads YSLEER. CDR3 amino acids: CASSQDRLAGGYEQFF. In DNA, the CDR3 is TGCGCCAGCAGCCAAGATCGGCTAGCGGGAGGCTATGAGCAGTTCTTC.

J is TRBJ1-1 and V is TRBV15, with D unclear. Trimming stripped 0 bases from V and 6 bases from J, with 8 bases between. The CDR3 totals 13 residues. Germline V gives CDR1 LNHNV, CDR2 YYDKDF (reference sequence). CDR3 sequence (DNA): TGTGCCACCAGCAGAGATCAGCAGGCTGAAGCTTTCTTT. This sequence encodes CATSRDQQAEAFF.

This chain links TRBV24-1 with TRBJ2-3; no clear D. The germline V and J ends were trimmed by 3 bases and 0 bases, with 6 bases remaining between them. Germline V lookup: CDR1 KGHDR, CDR2 SFDVKD. The CDR3 runs 14 residues. Here the CDR3 reads CATSDPFSTDTQYF. The DNA of the CDR3 is TGTGCCACCAGTGATCCTTTCAGCACAGATACGCAGTATTTT.